This TCR beta chain came from a study of blood T cells in healthy people across ages. Study context: About one barcoded beta molecule per two T cells came from capture by template switching. General study results and limits: Age showed a roughly linear inverse relationship with TCR beta diversity per million T cells.

All donors came from Russia, were Caucasian and healthy, and spanned ages about 6 to 90. This clonotype has a count of ten or more. The antigen is unknown. Per germline, CDR1 DFQATT and CDR2 SNEGSKA (reference sequence). The CDR3 has 14 amino acids. After removal of 1 base from V and 5 bases from J, the junction contained 6 bases not matched to a gene. Primed by a sample-barcoded 5' primer and a J-beta primer mix, a second PCR proceeded for 7 to 11 cycles. TCRdb reanalysed the 5' RACE reads using MiXCR and keeps one entry per CDR3 protein. The top ten hold 25% to 30% of the sample, which has over 600,000 distinct CDR3 sequences, around 38% seen once.

Sequencing was carried out using blood. This receptor was identified in a man at least 80 years old in good health. This rearrangement joins TRBV20-1 to TRBJ1-1; 8 nucleotides align to TRBD1. The DNA of the CDR3 is TGCAGTGCTAGAGGTGGACAGGGTCCGACTGAAGCTTTCTTT. This translates into CSARGGQGPTEAFF.